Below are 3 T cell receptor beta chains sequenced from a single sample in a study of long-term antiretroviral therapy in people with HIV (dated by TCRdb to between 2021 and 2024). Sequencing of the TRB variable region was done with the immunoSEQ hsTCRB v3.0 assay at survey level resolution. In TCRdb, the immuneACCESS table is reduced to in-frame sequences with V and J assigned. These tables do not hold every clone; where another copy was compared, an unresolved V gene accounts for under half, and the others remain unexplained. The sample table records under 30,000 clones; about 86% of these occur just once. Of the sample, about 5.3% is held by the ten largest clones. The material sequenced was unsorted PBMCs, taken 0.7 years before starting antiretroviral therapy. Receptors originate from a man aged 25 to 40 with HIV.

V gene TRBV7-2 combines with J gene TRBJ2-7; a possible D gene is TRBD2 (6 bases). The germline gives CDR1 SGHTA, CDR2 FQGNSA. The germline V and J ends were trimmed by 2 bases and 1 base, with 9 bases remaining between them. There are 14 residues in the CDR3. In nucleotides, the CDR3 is TGTGCCAGCAGCTTAAGGCGGGATTCCTACGAGCAGTACTTC. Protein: CASSLRRDSYEQYF. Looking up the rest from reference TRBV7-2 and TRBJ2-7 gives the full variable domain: GAGVSQSPSNKVTEKGKDVELRCDPISGHTALYWYRQSLGQGLEFLIYFQGNSAPDKSGLPSDRFSAERTGGSVSTLTIQRTQQEDSAVYLCASSLRRDSYEQYFGPGTRLTVT.

CDR3 DNA sequence: TGTGCCACCAGCAGAAGACAGGGGGCTGGCACAGATACGCAGTATTTT. Amino acids: CATSRRQGAGTDTQYF. The chain couples TRBV15 to TRBJ2-3; 10 nucleotides match TRBD1. From germline, CDR1 is LNHNV and CDR2 YYDKDF (reference sequence). V was pared by 2 bases and J by 1 base, with 3 bases of the junction left unmatched. The CDR3 contains 16 residues.

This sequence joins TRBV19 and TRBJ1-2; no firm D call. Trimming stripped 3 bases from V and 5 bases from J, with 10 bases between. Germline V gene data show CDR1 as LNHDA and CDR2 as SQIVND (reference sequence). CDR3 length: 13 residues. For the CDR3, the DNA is TGTGCCAGTAGTATTGAAGGACGGTATGGCTACACCTTC. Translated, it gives CASSIEGRYGYTF.